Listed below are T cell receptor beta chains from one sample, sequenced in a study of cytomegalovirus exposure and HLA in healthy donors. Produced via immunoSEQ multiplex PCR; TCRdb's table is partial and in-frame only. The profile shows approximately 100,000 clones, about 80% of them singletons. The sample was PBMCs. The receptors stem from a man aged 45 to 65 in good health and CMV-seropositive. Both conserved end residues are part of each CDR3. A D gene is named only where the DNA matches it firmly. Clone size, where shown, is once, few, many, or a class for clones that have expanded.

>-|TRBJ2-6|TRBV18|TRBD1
TGTGCCAGCTCCGCTACAGGGGGCGTCTCTGGGGCCAACGTCCTGACTTTC
CASSATGGVSGANVLTF
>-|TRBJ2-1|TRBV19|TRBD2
TGTGCCAGTTCGGGACTAGCGGGAGTAGAAGAGCAGTTCTTC
CASSGLAGVEEQFF
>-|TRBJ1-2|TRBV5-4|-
TGTGCCAGCAGCTCCCCTCAAGCGCGGGCGGCGAGTGGCTACACCTTC
CASSSPQARAASGYTF
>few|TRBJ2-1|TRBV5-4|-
TGTGCCAGCAGCCCGAGCCAGGGGCGGAATGAGCAGTTCTTC
CASSPSQGRNEQFF
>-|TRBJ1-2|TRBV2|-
TGTGCCAGCAGTGAAAATAGGGGTTTTGGCTACACCTTC
CASSENRGFGYTF
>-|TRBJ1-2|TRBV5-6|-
TGTGCCAGCAGCTGGGCCCTTCGGCCTAACTATGGCTACACCTTC
CASSWALRPNYGYTF
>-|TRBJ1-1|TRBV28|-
TGTGCCAGCAGTCCCAGATTTGTCTTCGGGTCTGAAGCTTTCTTT
CASSPRFVFGSEAFF
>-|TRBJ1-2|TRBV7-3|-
TGTGCCAGCAGCTCATCCCCACAGGGAGGCTACACCTTC
CASSSSPQGGYTF
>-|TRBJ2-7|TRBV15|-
TGTGCCACCAGCAGAGATCTCGGGAACTCCTACGAGCAGTACTTC
CATSRDLGNSYEQYF
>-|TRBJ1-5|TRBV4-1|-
TGCGCCAGCAGCCAAGAAGGAGCCGCGGCAGCTACTAGCAATCAGCCCCAGCATTTT
CASSQEGAAAATSNQPQHF
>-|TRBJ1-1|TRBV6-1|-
TGTGCCAGCAGTGGAAATACAGGGCACACTGAAGCTTTCTTT
CASSGNTGHTEAFF
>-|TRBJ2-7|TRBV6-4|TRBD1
TGTGCCAGCAGTGACACTAAGGGACAGCCTGACTACGAGCAGTACTTC
CASSDTKGQPDYEQYF
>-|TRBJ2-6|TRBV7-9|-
TGTGCCAGCAGCCGCCTTAGGGGGGGTGGGGCCAACGTCCTGACTTTC
CASSRLRGGGANVLTF
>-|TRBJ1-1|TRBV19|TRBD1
TGTGCCAGTAGCGGGGACAGGGGGAATGGGAACACTGAAGCTTTCTTT
CASSGDRGNGNTEAFF
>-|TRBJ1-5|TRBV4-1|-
TGCGCCAGCAGCCAATCCGGGAGGGCGGGCAATCAGCCCCAGCATTTT
CASSQSGRAGNQPQHF
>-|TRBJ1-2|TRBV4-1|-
TGCGCCAGCAGCCAAGATAGGGGGGGGAACTACTATGGCTACACCTTC
CASSQDRGGNYYGYTF
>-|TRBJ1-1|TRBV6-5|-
TGTGCCAGCAGTCCAGTAAGTTTCAGGGCCGAAGCTTTCTTT
CASSPVSFRAEAFF
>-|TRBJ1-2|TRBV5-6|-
TGTGCCAGCAGCTTGGTACAGGGCAACGACTATGGCTACACCTTC
CASSLVQGNDYGYTF
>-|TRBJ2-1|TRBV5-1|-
TGCGCCAGCAGTTCCCAAGGTGGGGGGTTTGGTAATGAGCAGTTCTTC
CASSSQGGGFGNEQFF
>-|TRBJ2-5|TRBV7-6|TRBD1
TGTGCCAGCAGCTTGAGGAGGTCTCGAGGGACAGGAAAGGGGGGCCAAGAGACCCAGTACTTC
CASSLRRSRGTGKGGQETQYF
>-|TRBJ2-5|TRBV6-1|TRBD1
TGTGCCAGCAGTACAGGGGGGAAGGAGACCCAGTACTTC
CASSTGGKETQYF
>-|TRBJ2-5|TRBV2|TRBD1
TGTGCCAGCAGTCCCGGGACAGGGGCTAACAGAGAGACCCAGTACTTC
CASSPGTGANRETQYF
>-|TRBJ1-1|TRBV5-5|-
TGTGCCAGCTCTCAGCGAACTGAAGCTTTCTTT
CASSQRTEAFF
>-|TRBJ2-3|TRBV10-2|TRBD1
TGCGCCAGCAGGTTGACAGGGGGTGCGGATACGCAGTATTTT
CASRLTGGADTQYF
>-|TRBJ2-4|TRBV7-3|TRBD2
TGTGCCAGCAGCTATCTCGGGGGGGCCGGCATTCAGTACTTC
CASSYLGGAGIQYF
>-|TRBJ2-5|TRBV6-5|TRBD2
TGTGCCAGCAGTTATAGCGGGGGGGGCCAAGAGACCCAGTACTTC
CASSYSGGGQETQYF
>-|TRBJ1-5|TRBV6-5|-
TGTGCCAGCAGTCCCCGGGAGAATCAGCCCCAGCATTTT
CASSPRENQPQHF
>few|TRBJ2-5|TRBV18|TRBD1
TGTGCCAGCTCAACCGGGACAGGGGCATTGAAGACCCAGTACTTC
CASSTGTGALKTQYF
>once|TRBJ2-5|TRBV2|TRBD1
TGTGCCAGCAGTCCCCGGACAGGGCCTGGGGAGACCCAGTACTTC
CASSPRTGPGETQYF
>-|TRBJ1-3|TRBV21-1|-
TGTGCCAGGTGGACAGGGGCCAGGGAAGGGAACACCATATATTTT
CARWTGAREGNTIYF
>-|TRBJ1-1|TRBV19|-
TGTGCCAGTAGCCGGGTTATGAACACTGAAGCTTTCTTT
CASSRVMNTEAFF
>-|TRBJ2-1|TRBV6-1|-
TGTGCCAGCAGTGTTGCACTACCTAGCTCCTACAATGAGCAGTTCTTC
CASSVALPSSYNEQFF
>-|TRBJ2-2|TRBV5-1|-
TGCGCCAGCAGTAGCACCGGGAACACCGGGGAGCTGTTTTTT
CASSSTGNTGELFF
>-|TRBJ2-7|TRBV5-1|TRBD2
TGCGCCAGCAGCTCCACCGGGGGGTCCTACGAGCAGTACTTC
CASSSTGGSYEQYF
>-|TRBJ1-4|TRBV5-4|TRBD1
TGTGCCAGCAGCTTGGGGGACAGTGCAACTAATGAAAAACTGTTTTTT
CASSLGDSATNEKLFF
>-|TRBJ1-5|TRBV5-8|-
TGTGCCAGCAGCTTACAGGGAAACGGTCAGCCCCAGCATTTT
CASSLQGNGQPQHF
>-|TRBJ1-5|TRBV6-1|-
TGTGCCAGCAGTGAACGGCGGTACAATCAGCCCCAGCATTTT
CASSERRYNQPQHF
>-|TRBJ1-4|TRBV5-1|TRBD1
TGCGCCAGCAGGCCGACAGGGGGTAGTGAAAAACTGTTTTTT
CASRPTGGSEKLFF
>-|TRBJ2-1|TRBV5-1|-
TGCGCCAGCAGCATCAGCGTCAGCTATGGCAATGAGCAGTTCTTC
CASSISVSYGNEQFF
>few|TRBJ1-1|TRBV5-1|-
TGCGCCAGCAGCCTCGGCCCTGGACAGATGAACACTGAAGCTTTCTTT
CASSLGPGQMNTEAFF
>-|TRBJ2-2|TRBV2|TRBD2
TGTGCCAGCAGCGGGACTAGCACCGGGGAGCTGTTTTTT
CASSGTSTGELFF
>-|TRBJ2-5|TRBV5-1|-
TGCGCCAGCAGCTTCCCGACAGGCTCGGAAGAGACCCAGTACTTC
CASSFPTGSEETQYF
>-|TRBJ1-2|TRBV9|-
TGTGCCAGCACCTCCGTGGGTAGCTTCTATGGCTACACCTTC
CASTSVGSFYGYTF
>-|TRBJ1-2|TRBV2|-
TGTGCCAGCAATAGCATAGGACTCCAGAACTATGGCTACACCTTC
CASNSIGLQNYGYTF
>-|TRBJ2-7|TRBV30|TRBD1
TGTGCCTGGAGTGGCCTTTCGGACAGGGGCTATTACGAGCAGTACTTC
CAWSGLSDRGYYEQYF
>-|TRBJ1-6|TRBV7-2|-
TGTGCCAGCAGCTTATCTCAGGGAGGTTCACCCCTCCACTTT
CASSLSQGGSPLHF
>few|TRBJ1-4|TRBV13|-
TGTGCCAGCACCTTCGGAAGGGGAGGAGAAAAACTGTTTTTT
CASTFGRGGEKLFF
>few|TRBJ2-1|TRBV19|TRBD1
TGTGCCACTAACAGGGGGTCCTACAATGAGCAGTTCTTC
CATNRGSYNEQFF
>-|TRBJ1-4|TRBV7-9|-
TGTGCCAGCAGCCCCCGGGGGAGCCCTAATGAAAAACTGTTTTTT
CASSPRGSPNEKLFF
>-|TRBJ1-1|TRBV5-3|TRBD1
TGTGCCAGAAGTCGACAGGGAAGGACTGAAGCTTTCTTT
CARSRQGRTEAFF
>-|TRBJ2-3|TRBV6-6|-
TGTGCCAGCAGTTACACAATGGGCACAGATACGCAGTATTTT
CASSYTMGTDTQYF
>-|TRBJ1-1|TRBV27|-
TGTGCCAGCAGTTTACAGGGGAGGGACACTGAAGCTTTCTTT
CASSLQGRDTEAFF
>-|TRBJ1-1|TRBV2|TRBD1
TGTGCCAGCAGTATCACAGGGGGCACTGAAGCTTTCTTT
CASSITGGTEAFF